This passage covers 27 T cell receptor beta chains from one sample sequenced in a study of T cells in Graves' hyperthyroidism and ophthalmopathy. The investigators amplified TCR beta CDR3 regions from RNA transcripts. First-round RT-PCR of the TCR CDR3 relied on the HTBI primer set. TCRdb recomputed calls from the multiplex PCR reads with MiXCR, one row per CDR3 protein. The sample yields about 270,000 distinct CDR3 sequences, approximately 21% seen once. The sequenced sample consisted of blood. The receptors derive from a man aged 25-40 years with Graves' ophthalmopathy.

As to this clonotype: A much bigger clone sits one base away, suggesting this may be a read error. The V call is TRBV18, the J call TRBJ1-5; D may be TRBD1 (5 bases). The ends were cut back, 8 bases at V and 6 bases at J, with 17 bases in the middle. This CDR3 has 14 amino acids. Germline V gives CDR1 KGHSH, CDR2 LQKENI. The CDR3 nucleotides read TGTGCCAGCCCAGTGACCGGGACCTCTCAGCCCCAGCATTTT. It translates to CASPVTGTSQPQHF.

In its sample, this clonotype was seen many times. The chain recombines TRBV11-2 with TRBJ2-1, with a possible D match to TRBD2 (6 bases). The V gene lost 3 bases and the J gene lost 8 bases, with 17 bases spanning the gap. The CDR3 extends over 15 amino acids. CDR1 and CDR2 from the germline V gene are SGHAT and FQNNGV. CDR3 nucleotide sequence: TGTGCCAGCAGCTTCCCGGGAGTAGTGGTCTATGAGCAGTTCTTC. This encodes CASSFPGVVVYEQFF.

This clonotype occurred many times. The genes are TRBV11-2 and TRBJ2-5; 7 nucleotides match TRBD1. This CDR3 region has 14 residues. V lost 5 bases and J lost 1; bases outside the gene matches: 4. CDR1 is SGHAT, CDR2 FQNNGV, per germline. The CDR3 spells CASSPGTVQETQYF. CDR3 sequence (DNA): TGTGCCAGCAGCCCGGGGACAGTCCAAGAGACCCAGTACTTC.

This clonotype has ten or more counts. This rearrangement joins TRBV5-1 to TRBJ2-1; 9 bases map to TRBD2. Germline values: CDR1 SGHRS, CDR2 YFSETQ. The V segment lost 0 bases and the J segment 7 bases; nucleotides outside the gene matches: 8. There are 16 residues in the CDR3. CDR3 in amino acids: CASSLDGSGSLNEQFF. The CDR3 DNA follows: TGCGCCAGCAGCTTGGATGGTAGCGGGAGTCTTAATGAGCAGTTCTTC.

The V and J genes are TRBV30 and TRBJ2-5; weak D call: TRBD2 (5 bases). Germline values: CDR1 GTSNPN, CDR2 SVGIG (reference sequence). This CDR3 is 13 amino acids long. V dropped 3 bases and J dropped 4 bases, with 12 bases sitting between them. Written as DNA, the CDR3 is TGTGCCTGGAGCCTGGGAGTTCCAGAGACCCAGTACTTC. It is translated as CAWSLGVPETQYF. Drawing the rest from reference TRBV30 and TRBJ2-5, the complete variable domain is SQTIHQWPATLVQPVGSPLSLECTVEGTSNPNLYWYRQAAGRGLQLLFYSVGIGQISSEVPQNLSASRPQDRQFILSSKKLLLSDSGFYLCAWSLGVPETQYFGPGTRLLVL.

The rearrangement joins TRBV29-1 to TRBJ1-1; weak D call: TRBD1 (5 bases). Germline assignment: CDR1 SQVTM and CDR2 ANQGSEA. The CDR3 has 11 residues. The CDR3 region is CGGLQGPEAFF. CDR3 DNA: TGCGGCGGTCTGCAGGGACCTGAAGCTTTCTTT.

This clonotype has ten or more counts. The genes are TRBV30 and TRBJ2-1, with D maybe TRBD1 (6 bases). Germline assignment: CDR1 GTSNPN and CDR2 SVGIG (reference sequence). The CDR3 length is 17 residues. Between the trimmed V and J ends, which lost 2 bases and 8 bases, there was a span of 25 bases. DNA of the CDR3: TGTGCCTGGAGTCCGCGCAGGGTTAACTTTGAGGGGGATGAGCAGTTCTTC. This codes for CAWSPRRVNFEGDEQFF.

At least ten counts were recorded for this clonotype. The chain has TRBV28 and TRBJ2-7, with 7 nucleotides matching TRBD1. Germline CDR1 MDHEN, CDR2 SYDVKM. CDR3 length: 15 amino acids. V trimming: 3 bases; J trimming: 2 bases; junction bases outside the gene matches: 7. The CDR3 DNA follows: TGTGCCAGCAGTTTTCCGGCCGGACAGGCCTACGAGCAGTACTTC. Residues: CASSFPAGQAYEQYF. Drawing the rest from reference TRBV28 and TRBJ2-7, the complete variable domain is DVKVTQSSRYLVKRTGEKVFLECVQDMDHENMFWYRQDPGLGLRLIYFSYDVKMKEKGDIPEGYSVSREKKERFSLILESASTNQTSMYLCASSFPAGQAYEQYFGPGTRLTVT.

This clonotype was observed a handful of times. The chain carries TRBV5-8 and TRBJ2-1, with D maybe TRBD2 (5 bases). Trimming cost V 4 bases and J 5 bases, with 10 bases left between them. Germline V gene data show CDR1 as SGHTS and CDR2 as YDEGEE. This CDR3 has 13 residues. The CDR3 here is CASSALDHNEQFF. In DNA, the CDR3 is TGTGCCAGCAGCGCACTAGATCACAATGAGCAGTTCTTC. Complete variable domain (other parts from reference TRBV5-8 and TRBJ2-1): EAGVTQSPTHLIKTRGQQATLRCSPISGHTSVYWYQQALGLGLQFLLWYDEGEERNRGNFPPRFSGRQFPNYSSELNVNALELEDSALYLCASSALDHNEQFFGPGTRLTVL.

The sample holds a few counts of this clonotype. The gene calls are TRBV12-3 or TRBV12-4 and TRBJ1-3, with D unclear. The CDR3 length is 14 residues. The V end lost 5 bases, the J end lost 0 bases, and 8 bases lay between the germline ends. CDR3 sequence (DNA): TGTGCCAGCAGTGCCAGCAACTCTGGAAACACCATATATTTT. Its protein product is CASSASNSGNTIYF.

The sample holds a few counts of this clonotype. The chain has TRBV5-1 and TRBJ2-2, with a tentative D call TRBD1 (7 bases). CDR1 SGHRS and CDR2 YFSETQ come from the germline V gene. V was clipped by 4 bases and J by 5 bases, with 18 bases between them. The CDR3 length is 16 residues. CDR3 sequence reads: CASSMDRRGGTGELFF. DNA for the CDR3: TGCGCCAGCAGCATGGACAGGCGTGGGGGGACCGGGGAGCTGTTTTTT.

This rearrangement joins TRBV7-8 to TRBJ1-3; D call uncertain. This CDR3 has 17 residues. V lost 4 bases and J lost 0, with 16 bases in between. Germline V gene data show CDR1 as SGHVS and CDR2 as FQNEAQ. This CDR3 is CASSSKTSTTSGNTIYF. For the CDR3, the DNA is TGTGCCAGCAGCTCAAAGACCTCTACAACCTCTGGAAACACCATATATTTT.

With regard to this clonotype: A much bigger clone sits one base away, suggesting this may be a read error. This chain connects TRBV7-2 to TRBJ2-7; 11 bases align to TRBD1. The CDR3 has 15 residues. Trimming at V came to 8 bases and at J to 1 base, leaving 7 bases not matched to a gene. Germline V gives CDR1 SGHTA, CDR2 FQGNSA. CDR3 sequence: CASGYGQGASYEQYF. The CDR3 DNA reads TGTGCCAGCGGCTACGGACAGGGGGCATCCTACGAGCAGTACTTC.

This clonotype has at least ten counts. The chain joins TRBV20-1 to TRBJ2-1; 10 bases map to TRBD2. The CDR3 is 16 amino acids. V was clipped by 5 bases and J by 0 bases; unmatched bases: 7. The germline CDR1 and CDR2 sequences are DFQATT and SNEGSKA (reference sequence). Written as DNA, the CDR3 is TGCAGTGCTCGAAAAATAGCGGGAGGCTCCTACAATGAGCAGTTCTTC. This encodes CSARKIAGGSYNEQFF.

The sample holds a few counts of this clonotype. The V call is TRBV9, the J call TRBJ2-2; the D is unclear. V lost 3 bases and J lost 3, with 9 bases in between. Germline-derived CDR1 and CDR2 are SGDLS and YYNGEE. CDR3 length: 14 amino acids. Here the CDR3 DNA reads TGTGCCAGCAGCGAAGATCTATACACCGGGGAGCTGTTTTTT. This codes for CASSEDLYTGELFF.

The rearrangement links TRBV27 to TRBJ2-4; 12 positions agree with TRBD1. V lost 5 bases, J lost 6 bases, and 26 bases stayed unmatched. The length of the CDR3 is 22 residues. Germline values: CDR1 MNHEY, CDR2 SMNVEV (reference sequence). CDR3 sequence reads: CASSARTPSGTGGTGRLNIQYF. The DNA of the CDR3 is TGTGCCAGCAGTGCCCGAACCCCATCCGGGACAGGGGGCACCGGGAGGTTAAACATTCAGTACTTC.

The chain joins TRBV5-1 to TRBJ2-6; D gene uncertain. This CDR3 has 16 amino acids. From germline, CDR1 is SGHRS and CDR2 YFSETQ. Trimming shortened V by 0 bases and J by 4 bases, and 11 bases separated the two germline ends. The DNA of the CDR3 is TGCGCCAGCAGCTTGGCACCGATTGGAGGGGCCAACGTCCTGACTTTC. Encoded protein: CASSLAPIGGANVLTF.

This clonotype has only one observation. The chain couples TRBV4-1 to TRBJ1-3, with D unresolved. V lost 1 base to trimming and J lost 7 bases, with 8 bases between them. The CDR3 sequence is 13 residues long. Germline V gene lookup returns CDR1 MGHRA and CDR2 YSYEKL. The chain's CDR3 is CASSQGILNTIYF. The DNA of the CDR3 is TGCGCCAGCAGCCAAGGGATTTTGAACACCATATATTTT.

This clonotype was recorded many times. The chain is built from TRBV5-8 and TRBJ1-1; D call uncertain. V was clipped by 2 bases and J by 6 bases, with 5 bases between them. Germline V gene data show CDR1 as SGHTS and CDR2 as YDEGEE. This CDR3 comprises 11 residues. CDR3 DNA: TGTGCCAGCAGCTTCCACGCTGAAGCTTTCTTT. Its translation is CASSFHAEAFF.

The chain joins TRBV5-1 to TRBJ2-3; 7 nucleotides line up with TRBD2. The CDR3 is 14 amino acids. V was pared by 2 bases and J by 5 bases, with 5 bases of the junction left unmatched. Germline V gives CDR1 SGHRS, CDR2 YFSETQ. Here the CDR3 DNA reads TGCGCCAGCAGCTTTCAAGCGGGACTAGATACGCAGTATTTT. Its protein product is CASSFQAGLDTQYF.

This clonotype showed up just a few times. The V gene is TRBV6-6, the J gene TRBJ1-2; D not resolved. This CDR3 has 14 residues. The V gene's germline CDR1 is MNHNY and CDR2 SVGAGI (reference sequence). Trimming removed 0 bases from V and 8 bases from J, with 13 bases in between. The CDR3 protein is CASSYSYEGFGYTF. The CDR3 region has the DNA TGTGCCAGCAGTTACTCGTACGAAGGTTTCGGCTACACCTTC.

This clonotype was seen a few times. This sequence joins TRBV6-1 and TRBJ1-4, with D perhaps matching TRBD1 (5 bases). Trimming stripped 7 bases from V and 0 bases from J, with 12 bases between. The CDR3 covers 15 residues. The germline V gene has CDR1 MNHNS and CDR2 SASEGT. In nucleotides, the CDR3 is TGTGCCAGCAACGACGTCAGGGCAACTAATGAAAAACTGTTTTTT. Protein product: CASNDVRATNEKLFF.

This clonotype occurred many times. The chain uses TRBV20-1 and TRBJ1-1, with no clear D. This CDR3 contains 14 residues. The germline gives CDR1 DFQATT, CDR2 SNEGSKA (reference sequence). V dropped 1 base and J dropped 4 bases, with 13 bases sitting between them. The CDR3 bases are TGCAGTGCTAGAGTATCAGGTGGAGGCACTGAAGCTTTCTTT. Encoded protein: CSARVSGGGTEAFF.

This clonotype has only one observation. The chain is built from TRBV19 and TRBJ1-5; D is possibly TRBD1 (6 bases). The ends were cut back, 5 bases at V and 7 bases at J, with 18 bases in the middle. The CDR3 loop spans 15 amino acids. The germline V gene encodes CDR1 LNHDA and CDR2 SQIVND (reference sequence). The CDR3 sequence: CASSRTEQGGQPQHF. The CDR3 DNA reads as TGTGCCAGTAGTCGGACGGAACAGGGAGGCCAGCCCCAGCATTTT.

This clonotype was detected a few times. The chain employs TRBV7-3 and TRBJ2-5, with D possibly matching TRBD1 (5 bases). From germline, CDR1 is SGHTA and CDR2 FQGTGA. CDR3 length: 15 residues. With 3 bases removed from V and 5 bases from J, the gap between germline ends came to 16 bases. The CDR3 here is CASSFRTRPGETQYF. The CDR3 DNA reads TGTGCCAGCAGCTTCCGGACGCGTCCAGGGGAGACCCAGTACTTC.

J is TRBJ1-2 and V is TRBV7-2, with D unclear. CDR3 size: 17 residues. V lost 1 base and J 5 bases, leaving 20 bases between the germline ends. Per germline, CDR1 SGHTA and CDR2 FQGNSA. The CDR3 loop reads CASSLDPRFRVAYGYTF. CDR3 bases: TGTGCCAGCAGCTTAGACCCCAGATTCCGGGTGGCTTATGGCTACACCTTC. Together with reference TRBV7-2 and TRBJ1-2, the CDR3 gives the full variable domain: GAGVSQSPSNKVTEKGKDVELRCDPISGHTALYWYRQSLGQGLEFLIYFQGNSAPDKSGLPSDRFSAERTGGSVSTLTIQRTQQEDSAVYLCASSLDPRFRVAYGYTFGSGTRLTVV.

This clonotype has a count of ten or more. This chain links TRBV19 with TRBJ1-1; TRBD1 agrees at 9 bases. Unmatched junction bases numbered 5, after V lost 5 bases and J lost 4 bases. This CDR3 contains 14 residues. Germline assignment: CDR1 LNHDA and CDR2 SQIVND (reference sequence). The CDR3 nucleotides are TGTGCCAGTAGTCCAAGACAGGGGGGCACTGAAGCTTTCTTT. Protein: CASSPRQGGTEAFF.